One sample yielded the 11 T cell receptor beta chains listed below, sequenced in a study of cytomegalovirus exposure and HLA in healthy donors (dated by TCRdb to the late 2010s). Libraries were constructed by the immunoSEQ multiplex PCR assay. For the multiplex PCR, a mixture combining 60 forward primers for TCR Vbeta segments and 13 reverse primers for TCR Jbeta segments was used. TCRdb's version of the immuneACCESS table is confined to in-frame rearrangements and falls short of the full clone set. An unresolved V gene accounts for under half of the shortfall where checked; the remainder is of unknown origin. This sample has tens of thousands of clones in its table, and about four fifths of those were observed once. The top ten clonotypes cover under 2% of the sample. What was sequenced was PBMCs. The receptors were sampled from a woman aged 25 to 39 in good health and CMV-seronegative.

J is TRBJ2-1 and V is TRBV5-1; 8 nucleotides agree with TRBD2. CDR3 size: 16 residues. Germline CDR1 reads SGHRS; CDR2 reads YFSETQ. Unmatched junction bases numbered 8, after V lost 4 bases and J lost 2 bases. The CDR3 DNA follows: TGCGCCAGCAGCCCGGGGCGGGAGGCCCCCTACAATGAGCAGTTCTTC. Amino acids: CASSPGREAPYNEQFF. Complete variable domain (other parts from reference TRBV5-1 and TRBJ2-1): KAGVTQTPRYLIKTRGQQVTLSCSPISGHRSVSWYQQTPGQGLQFLFEYFSETQRNKGNFPGRFSGRQFSNSRSEMNVSTLELGDSALYLCASSPGREAPYNEQFFGPGTRLTVL.

The V and J genes are TRBV29-1 and TRBJ2-5; possibly TRBD2 for D (5 bases). Germline V gene lookup returns CDR1 SQVTM and CDR2 ANQGSEA. CDR3 size: 12 residues. V gave up 6 bases and J gave up 2 bases, with 10 bases separating them. The CDR3 DNA follows: TGCAGCGTCACCAGAGGGCAAGAGACCCAGTACTTC. Protein product: CSVTRGQETQYF.

This chain joins TRBV27 and TRBJ2-4; 7 nucleotides align to TRBD1. Unmatched junction bases numbered 6, after V lost 5 bases and J lost 2 bases. Germline V gives CDR1 MNHEY, CDR2 SMNVEV (reference sequence). CDR3 size: 15 residues. The CDR3 DNA follows: TGTGCCAGCAGTCCCATGAGGGGGCCCAAAAACATTCAGTACTTC. This encodes CASSPMRGPKNIQYF.

V is TRBV5-1 and J is TRBJ2-5; 8 nucleotides match TRBD2. The V segment lost 1 base and the J segment 5 bases; nucleotides outside the gene matches: 13. The germline V gene encodes CDR1 SGHRS and CDR2 YFSETQ. The CDR3 contains 17 residues. This CDR3 reads CASSLSGPGGFGETQYF. CDR3 sequence (DNA): TGCGCCAGCAGCTTGTCGGGCCCGGGGGGGTTTGGGGAGACCCAGTACTTC.

This rearrangement joins TRBV28 to TRBJ1-2; 8 bases line up with TRBD1. The trim removed 6 bases at V and 7 bases at J, leaving 13 bases unmatched. The germline gives CDR1 MDHEN, CDR2 SYDVKM. The length of the CDR3 is 15 residues. The CDR3 is CASSLIGQGAIGYTF. Here the CDR3 DNA reads TGTGCCAGCAGCCTTATAGGGCAGGGGGCGATTGGCTACACCTTC.

The chain combines TRBV7-9 with TRBJ2-2; tentative D call: TRBD2 (6 bases). The CDR3 totals 14 residues. Trimming cost V 3 bases and J 1 base, with 6 bases left between them. Germline lookup yields CDR1 SEHNR and CDR2 FQNEAQ (reference sequence). The CDR3 DNA is TGTGCCAGCAGCTTGGAGGGGAACACCGGGGAGCTGTTTTTT. Encoded protein: CASSLEGNTGELFF.

The genes are TRBV6-5 and TRBJ1-1; a possible D gene is TRBD1 (6 bases). V gave up 0 bases and J gave up 11 bases, with 16 bases separating them. CDR3 length equals 14 residues. CDR1 MNHEY and CDR2 SVGAGI come from the germline V gene. As DNA, the CDR3 is TGTGCCAGCAGTTACTCGAAACGTCAGGGGAATGCTTTCTTT. Protein product: CASSYSKRQGNAFF.

As concerns this clone: One end of the junction is discordant with germline, which a read error may explain. This rearrangement joins TRBV7-7 to TRBJ1-1, with unresolved D. The CDR3 runs to 13 residues. Looked up from germline, CDR1 is SSHAT and CDR2 is FNYEAQ (reference sequence). The CDR3 protein is CASSLSGNTEAFF. As DNA, the CDR3 is TGTGCTAGCAGCTTGTCAGGGAACACTGAAGCTTTCTTT.

As concerns this clone: One end of the junction is discordant with germline, which a read error may explain. V gene TRBV7-7 combines with J gene TRBJ1-2, with D unresolved. The CDR3 is made up of 14 amino acids. Looked up from germline, CDR1 is SSHAT and CDR2 is FNYEAQ (reference sequence). In DNA form, the CDR3 reads TGTGCTAGCAGCTTAGAAGTGGGCGCCTACGGCTACACCTTC. Translated: CASSLEVGAYGYTF.

The rearrangement joins TRBV28 to TRBJ1-2; 7 bases fit TRBD1. CDR3 size: 16 residues. Unmatched junction bases numbered 11, after V lost 2 bases and J lost 5 bases. Germline values: CDR1 MDHEN, CDR2 SYDVKM. CDR3 residues: CASSLGTVFLRYGYTF. The CDR3 bases are TGTGCCAGCAGTTTAGGGACAGTTTTCCTAAGGTATGGCTACACCTTC.

V gene TRBV5-1 combines with J gene TRBJ2-5; D remains ambiguous. Trimming removed 0 bases at V and 5 bases at J, with 5 bases between. Germline loops: CDR1 SGHRS, CDR2 YFSETQ. The CDR3 consists of 12 residues. The DNA for the CDR3 is TGCGCCAGCAGCTTGGACGGGGAGACCCAGTACTTC. This sequence encodes CASSLDGETQYF.